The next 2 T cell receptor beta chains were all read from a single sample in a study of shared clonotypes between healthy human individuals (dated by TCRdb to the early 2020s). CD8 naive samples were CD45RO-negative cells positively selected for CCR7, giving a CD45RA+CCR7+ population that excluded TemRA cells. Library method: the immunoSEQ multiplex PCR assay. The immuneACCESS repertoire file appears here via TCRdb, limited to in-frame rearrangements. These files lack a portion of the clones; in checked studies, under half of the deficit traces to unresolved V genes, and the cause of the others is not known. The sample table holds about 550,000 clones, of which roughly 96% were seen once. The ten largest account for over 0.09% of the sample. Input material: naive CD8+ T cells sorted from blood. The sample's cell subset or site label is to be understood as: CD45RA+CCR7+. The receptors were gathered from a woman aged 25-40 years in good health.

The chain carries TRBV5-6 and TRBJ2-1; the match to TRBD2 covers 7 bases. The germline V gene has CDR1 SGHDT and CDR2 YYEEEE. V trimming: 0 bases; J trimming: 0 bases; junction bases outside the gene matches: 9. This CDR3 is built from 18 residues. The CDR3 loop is CASSLGFSREPSYNEQFF. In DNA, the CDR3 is TGTGCCAGCAGCTTGGGGTTCTCGCGGGAGCCCTCCTACAATGAGCAGTTCTTC.

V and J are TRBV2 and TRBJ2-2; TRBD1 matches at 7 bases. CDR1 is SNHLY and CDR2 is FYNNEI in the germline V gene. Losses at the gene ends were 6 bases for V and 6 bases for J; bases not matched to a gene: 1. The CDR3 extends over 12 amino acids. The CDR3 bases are TGTGCCAGCAGACAGGGGTCCGGGGAGCTGTTTTTT. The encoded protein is CASRQGSGELFF.